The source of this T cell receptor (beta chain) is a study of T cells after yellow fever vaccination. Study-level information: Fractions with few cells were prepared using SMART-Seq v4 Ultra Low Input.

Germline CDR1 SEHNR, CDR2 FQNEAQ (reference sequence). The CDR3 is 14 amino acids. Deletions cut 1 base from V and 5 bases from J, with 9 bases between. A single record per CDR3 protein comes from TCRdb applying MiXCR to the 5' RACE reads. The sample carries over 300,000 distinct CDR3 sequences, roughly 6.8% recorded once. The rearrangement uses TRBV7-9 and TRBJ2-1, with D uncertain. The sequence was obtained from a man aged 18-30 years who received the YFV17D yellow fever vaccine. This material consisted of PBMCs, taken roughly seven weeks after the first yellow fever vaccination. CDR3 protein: CASSLVLRHNEQFF. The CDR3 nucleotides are TGTGCCAGCAGCTTAGTGCTCAGGCACAATGAGCAGTTCTTC. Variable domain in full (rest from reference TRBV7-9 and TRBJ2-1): DTGVSQNPRHKITKRGQNVTFRCDPISEHNRLYWYRQTLGQGPEFLTYFQNEAQLEKSRLLSDRFSAERPKGSFSTLEIQRTEQGDSAMYLCASSLVLRHNEQFFGPGTRLTVL.